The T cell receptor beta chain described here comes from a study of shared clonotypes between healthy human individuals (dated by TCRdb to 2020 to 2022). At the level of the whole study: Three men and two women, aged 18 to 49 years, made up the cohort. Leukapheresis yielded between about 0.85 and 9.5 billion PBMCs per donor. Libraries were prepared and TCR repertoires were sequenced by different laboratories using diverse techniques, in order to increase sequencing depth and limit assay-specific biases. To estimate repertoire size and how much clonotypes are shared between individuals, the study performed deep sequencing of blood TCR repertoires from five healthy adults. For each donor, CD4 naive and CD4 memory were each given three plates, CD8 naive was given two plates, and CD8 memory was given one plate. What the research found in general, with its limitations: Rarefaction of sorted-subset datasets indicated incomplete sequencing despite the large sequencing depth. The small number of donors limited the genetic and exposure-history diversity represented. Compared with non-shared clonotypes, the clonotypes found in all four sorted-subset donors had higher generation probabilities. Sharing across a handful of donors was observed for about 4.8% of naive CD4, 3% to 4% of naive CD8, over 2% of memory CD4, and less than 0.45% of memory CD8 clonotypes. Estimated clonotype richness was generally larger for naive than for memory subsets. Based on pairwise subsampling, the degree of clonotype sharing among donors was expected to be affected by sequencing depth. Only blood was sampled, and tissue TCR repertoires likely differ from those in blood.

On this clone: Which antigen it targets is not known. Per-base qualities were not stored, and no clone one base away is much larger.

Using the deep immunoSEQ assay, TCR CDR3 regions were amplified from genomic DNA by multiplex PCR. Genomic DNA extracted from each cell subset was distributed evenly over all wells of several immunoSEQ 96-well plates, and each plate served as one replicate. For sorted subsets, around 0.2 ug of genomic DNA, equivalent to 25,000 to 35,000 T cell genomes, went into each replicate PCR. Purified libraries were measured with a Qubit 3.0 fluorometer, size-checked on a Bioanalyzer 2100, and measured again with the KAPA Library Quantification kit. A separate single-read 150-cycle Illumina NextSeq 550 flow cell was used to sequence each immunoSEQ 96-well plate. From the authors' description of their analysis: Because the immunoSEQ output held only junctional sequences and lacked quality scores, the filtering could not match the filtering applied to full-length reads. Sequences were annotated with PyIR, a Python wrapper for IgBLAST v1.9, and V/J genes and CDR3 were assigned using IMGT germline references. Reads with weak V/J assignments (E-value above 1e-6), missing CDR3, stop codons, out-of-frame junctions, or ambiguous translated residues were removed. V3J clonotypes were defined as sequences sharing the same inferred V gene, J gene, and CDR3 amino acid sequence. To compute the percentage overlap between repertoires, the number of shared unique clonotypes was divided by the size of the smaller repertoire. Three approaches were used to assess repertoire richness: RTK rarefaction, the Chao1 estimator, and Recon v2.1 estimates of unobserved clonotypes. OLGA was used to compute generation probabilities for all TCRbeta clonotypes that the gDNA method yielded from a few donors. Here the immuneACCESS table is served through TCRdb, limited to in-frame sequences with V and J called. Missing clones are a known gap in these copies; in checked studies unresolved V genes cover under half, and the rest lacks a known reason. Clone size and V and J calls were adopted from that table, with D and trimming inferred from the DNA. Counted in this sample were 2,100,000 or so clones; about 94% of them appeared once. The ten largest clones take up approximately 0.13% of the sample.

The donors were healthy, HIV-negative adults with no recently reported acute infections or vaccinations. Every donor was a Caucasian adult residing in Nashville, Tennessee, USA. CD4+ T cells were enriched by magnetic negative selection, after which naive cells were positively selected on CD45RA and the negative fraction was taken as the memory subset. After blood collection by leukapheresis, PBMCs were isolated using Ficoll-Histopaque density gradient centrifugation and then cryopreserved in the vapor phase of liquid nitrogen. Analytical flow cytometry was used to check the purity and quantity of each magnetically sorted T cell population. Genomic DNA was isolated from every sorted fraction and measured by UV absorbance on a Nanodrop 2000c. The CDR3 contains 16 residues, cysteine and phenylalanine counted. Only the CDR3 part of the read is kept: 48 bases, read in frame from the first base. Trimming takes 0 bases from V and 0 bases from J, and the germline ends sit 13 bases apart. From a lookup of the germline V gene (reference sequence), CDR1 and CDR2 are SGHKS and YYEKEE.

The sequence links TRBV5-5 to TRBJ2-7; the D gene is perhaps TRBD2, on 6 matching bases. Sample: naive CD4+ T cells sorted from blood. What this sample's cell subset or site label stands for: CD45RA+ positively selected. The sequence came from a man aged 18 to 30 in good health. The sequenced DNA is TGTGCCAGCAGCTTGGATTGGGACTGGAGCTCCTACGAGCAGTACTTC. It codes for CASSLDWDWSSYEQYF.